This T cell receptor beta chain was found in a study of OX40 agonist ivuxolimab in advanced cancers. The CDR3 loop spans 13 amino acids. Trimming pared 6 bases from V and 7 bases from J, leaving 15 bases between. Germline CDR1 and CDR2: LNHDA and SQIVND (reference sequence). Produced via immunoSEQ multiplex PCR; TCRdb's table is partial and in-frame only. Counted here are tens of thousands of clones, 88% occurring once; the ten biggest clones make up around 0.8%. This receptor was obtained from an adult with an advanced solid tumor such as melanoma, head and neck, liver or kidney cancer. The sequences come from CD4+ or CD8+ T cells sorted from blood, collected in a trial of the OX40 agonist ivuxolimab. The chain recombines TRBV19 with TRBJ1-2; D might be TRBD1 (6 bases). The CDR3 nucleotides are TGTGCCAGTAGCAATGGCGGCAGGGGTGGCTACACCTTC. This sequence encodes CASSNGGRGGYTF.